Listed below are T cell receptor beta chains from one sample, sequenced in a study of tumor-infiltrating lymphocytes in oesophageal squamous cell carcinoma. TCRdb ran MiXCR on the PCR reads and lists one entry per CDR3 protein. The sample lists about 10,000 distinct CDR3 sequences; about three fifths were seen once. Input material: esophageal tumor tissue. These receptors all come from a male donor with esophageal squamous cell carcinoma. The CDR3 runs from the conserved cysteine through the conserved F or W. D genes are given only for firm matches. The size field is filled for only some rows; it gives once, few, many or a size class.

TRBD2	-	TRBV7-8	TRBJ2-3	CASMWGTSGGDTQYF	TGTGCCAGCATGTGGGGGACTAGCGGGGGGGATACGCAGTATTTT
TRBD1	few	TRBV12-3/TRBV12-4	TRBJ2-7	CASSLGGTGGTYEQYF	TGTGCCAGCAGTTTAGGCGGGACAGGGGGGACCTACGAGCAGTACTTC
-	-	TRBV5-1	TRBJ2-1	CASSLGVGPYNEQFF	TGCGCCAGCAGCTTAGGCGTGGGACCTTACAATGAGCAGTTCTTC
TRBD2	-	TRBV5-3	TRBJ2-6	CASSLGGSGANVLTF	TGTGCCAGCAGTCTCGGGGGGTCTGGGGCCAACGTCCTGACTTTC
-	once	TRBV7-6	TRBJ2-3	CASSLGPQGDTQYF	TGTGCCAGCAGCTTAGGGCCGCAGGGGGATACGCAGTATTTT
TRBD1	-	TRBV11-2	TRBJ2-7	CASSSRTGQGARNEQYF	TGTGCCAGCAGCTCTAGAACGGGACAGGGGGCGAGGAACGAGCAGTACTTC
TRBD2	many	TRBV4-2	TRBJ2-1	CASSQVTGAGGDEQFF	TGTGCCAGCAGCCAAGTCACGGGCGCGGGGGGCGATGAGCAGTTCTTC
-	once	TRBV7-4	TRBJ2-7	CASSSTYEQYF	TGTGCCAGCAGCTCTACCTACGAGCAGTACTTC
TRBD2	large	TRBV24-1	TRBJ2-3	CATTPSPGTSGSSTDTQYF	TGTGCCACCACCCCTAGTCCCGGGACTAGCGGCTCTAGCACAGATACGCAGTATTTT
-	-	TRBV7-2	TRBJ2-1	CASSLNRGGDEQFF	TGTGCCAGCAGCTTAAACCGCGGCGGGGATGAGCAGTTCTTC
TRBD2	few	TRBV6-2/TRBV6-3	TRBJ2-7	CASSEGAGASYEQYF	TGTGCCAGCAGTGAAGGAGCGGGAGCATCCTACGAGCAGTACTTC
-	few	TRBV7-2	TRBJ1-1	CASSPQMNTEAFF	TGTGCCAGCAGTCCACAGATGAACACTGAAGCTTTCTTT
-	-	TRBV7-3	TRBJ2-1	CASSLIRDGEQFF	TGTGCCAGCAGCTTAATCCGGGATGGTGAGCAGTTCTTC
-	-	TRBV7-3	TRBJ1-2	CASSHTGFDGYTF	TGTGCCAGCAGCCACACAGGGTTCGATGGCTACACCTTC
-	-	TRBV7-2	TRBJ2-1	CASSLFEAVLETQFF	TGTGCCAGCAGCTTGTTTGAAGCGGTTCTCGAGACCCAGTTCTTC
-	-	TRBV6-1	TRBJ2-1	CASRASSYNEQFF	TGTGCCAGCAGGGCTAGCTCCTACAATGAGCAGTTCTTC
-	-	TRBV7-7	TRBJ2-1	CASSLRPENEQFF	TGTGCTAGCAGCTTACGACCCGAGAATGAGCAGTTCTTC
TRBD1	-	TRBV7-6	TRBJ1-3	CASSSGQGGNTIYF	TGTGCCAGCAGCTCAGGACAGGGTGGAAACACCATATATTTT
-	-	TRBV7-2	TRBJ1-1	CASSLRLLDGAFF	TGTGCCAGCAGCTTACGGCTCTTAGATGGAGCTTTCTTT
-	medium-sized	TRBV7-3	TRBJ2-7	CASSPVARGRGEQYF	TGTGCCAGCAGCCCTGTGGCTAGAGGCCGGGGGGAGCAGTACTTC
TRBD2	-	TRBV7-8	TRBJ2-7	CASSSALGSGGNEQYF	TGTGCCAGCAGCTCTGCCCTGGGTAGCGGGGGGAACGAGCAGTACTTC
-	-	TRBV9	TRBJ1-5	CASSVGDKRRIYGANQPQHF	TGTGCCAGCAGCGTAGGGGACAAGAGGAGGATATATGGGGCCAATCAGCCCCAGCATTTT
-	-	TRBV12-3/TRBV12-4	TRBJ2-6	CASSFDVLTF	TGTGCCAGCAGTTTTGACGTCCTGACTTTC
TRBD2	many	TRBV5-1	TRBJ2-1	CASSPGLAGNNEQFF	TGCGCCAGCAGCCCGGGACTAGCGGGAAACAATGAGCAGTTCTTC
-	-	TRBV10-3	TRBJ1-5	CRGQPQHF	TGTCGGGGCCAGCCCCAGCATTTT
-	medium-sized	TRBV6-1	TRBJ1-5	CASSSSGHNQPQHF	TGTGCCAGCAGTTCCTCAGGGCACAATCAGCCCCAGCATTTT
TRBD1	once	TRBV7-2	TRBJ2-7	CASSSGQGVIYEQYF	TGTGCCAGCAGCTCCGGACAGGGGGTAATTTACGAGCAGTACTTC
-	-	TRBV7-2	TRBJ1-2	CASSLGRFDYGYTF	TGTGCCAGCAGCCTGGGACGTTTTGACTATGGCTACACCTTC
TRBD1	-	TRBV7-3	TRBJ2-5	CASSAKTGFQETQYF	TGTGCCAGCAGCGCCAAGACAGGGTTCCAAGAGACCCAGTACTTC
-	-	TRBV6-8	TRBJ2-3	CASSYSNNFRADTQYF	TGTGCCAGCAGTTACTCCAATAATTTTAGGGCAGATACGCAGTATTTT
-	many	TRBV4-1	TRBJ1-2	CASSQVGRVDYGYTF	TGCGCCAGCAGCCAAGTAGGCAGGGTCGACTATGGCTACACCTTC
TRBD2	-	TRBV7-3	TRBJ2-1	CASRVSSGGAHEQFF	TGTGCCAGCAGGGTATCTAGCGGAGGCGCCCATGAGCAGTTCTTC
TRBD2	few	TRBV7-6	TRBJ2-1	CASSTSGVYNEQFF	TGTGCCAGCTCCACTAGCGGGGTTTACAATGAGCAGTTCTTC
TRBD2	many	TRBV27	TRBJ2-7	CASSPTGTSDYEQYF	TGTGCCAGCAGTCCAACCGGGACTAGCGACTACGAGCAGTACTTC
TRBD1	-	TRBV12-3/TRBV12-4	TRBJ2-1	CASSLTGGSYNEQFF	TGTGCCAGCAGTCTTACAGGGGGCTCCTACAATGAGCAGTTCTTC
-	once	TRBV7-3	TRBJ2-3	CASSLHTKDTQYF	TGTGCCAGCAGCTTACACACTAAGGATACGCAGTATTTT
TRBD1	-	TRBV6-4	TRBJ1-2	CVTPGTAPGYTF	TGTGTCACCCCCGGGACAGCCCCCGGCTACACCTTC
-	medium-sized	TRBV11-2	TRBJ1-1	CASSSDNLNTEAFF	TGTGCCAGCAGCTCGGACAACCTGAACACTGAAGCTTTCTTT
-	medium-sized	TRBV4-1	TRBJ2-3	CASGVSVSTDTQYF	TGCGCCAGCGGCGTGAGCGTTAGCACAGATACGCAGTATTTT
-	-	TRBV7-8	TRBJ2-2	CASCLETVDTGELFF	TGTGCCAGCTGTCTTGAGACGGTTGACACCGGGGAGCTGTTTTTT
-	-	TRBV7-6	TRBJ2-3	CASSLGRVVTDTQYF	TGTGCCAGCAGCTTGGGCAGGGTGGTCACAGATACGCAGTATTTT
-	-	TRBV7-9	TRBJ2-6	CASSLAGANVLTF	TGTGCCAGCAGCTTAGCTGGGGCCAACGTCCTGACTTTC
TRBD1	few	TRBV6-1	TRBJ2-7	CASNTGTGSYEQYF	TGTGCCAGCAATACCGGGACAGGGTCCTACGAGCAGTACTTC
-	-	TRBV9	TRBJ2-3	CASSGGDLTDTQYF	TGTGCCAGCAGCGGGGGGGACCTCACAGATACGCAGTATTTT
TRBD2	few	TRBV7-2	TRBJ2-1	CASSFMTSGINEQFF	TGTGCCAGCAGCTTTATGACTAGCGGGATTAATGAGCAGTTCTTC
-	-	TRBV10-3	TRBJ1-2	CAISDLRANYGYTF	TGTGCCATCAGTGATCTCAGAGCTAACTATGGCTACACCTTC
TRBD2	once	TRBV7-2	TRBJ2-1	CASSLVPAGVYNEQFF	TGTGCCAGCAGCTTAGTTCCGGCGGGAGTCTACAATGAGCAGTTCTTC
-	-	TRBV5-1	TRBJ2-1	CASSSVSPTPNNEQFF	TGCGCCAGCAGCTCAGTATCACCTACCCCTAACAATGAGCAGTTCTTC
-	-	TRBV7-6	TRBJ2-7	CASSSTQARDEQYF	TGTGCCAGCAGCTCCACGCAGGCTCGGGACGAGCAGTACTTC
-	-	TRBV12-3/TRBV12-4	TRBJ1-1	CASSLRGADTEAFF	TGTGCCAGCAGTTTACGGGGGGCGGACACTGAAGCTTTCTTT
-	medium-sized	TRBV24-1	TRBJ2-1	CATSDNSANYNEQFF	TGTGCCACCAGTGATAATAGCGCGAACTACAATGAGCAGTTCTTC
-	-	TRBV6-6	TRBJ2-1	CASMGGFAGNEQFF	TGTGCCAGCATGGGAGGCTTTGCAGGGAATGAGCAGTTCTTC
-	-	TRBV7-3	TRBJ2-3	CASSSISGYTDTQYF	TGTGCCAGCAGCTCGATCAGCGGATACACAGATACGCAGTATTTT
TRBD1	-	TRBV7-6	TRBJ2-1	CASSRNPGQGYDEQFF	TGTGCCAGCAGCCGGAACCCGGGACAGGGATACGACGAGCAGTTCTTC
TRBD1	-	TRBV7-6	TRBJ2-5	CASSGPGQRTGTQYF	TGTGCCAGCAGCGGCCCGGGACAGCGGACGGGGACCCAGTACTTC
-	-	TRBV6-1	TRBJ2-7	CASTGSGEQYF	TGTGCCAGTACAGGTTCGGGGGAGCAGTACTTC
-	few	TRBV7-3	TRBJ2-5	CASSWWVGETQYF	TGTGCCAGCAGCTGGTGGGTGGGGGAGACCCAGTACTTC
-	few	TRBV7-2	TRBJ2-7	CASQDSYEQYF	TGTGCCAGCCAGGACTCCTACGAGCAGTACTTC
TRBD1	-	TRBV7-2	TRBJ1-1	CASNAPGQGANTEAFF	TGTGCCAGCAATGCTCCGGGACAGGGTGCGAACACTGAAGCTTTCTTT
-	few	TRBV12-3/TRBV12-4	TRBJ2-3	CASSPLGVPSTDTQYF	TGTGCCAGCAGTCCTTTAGGGGTCCCTAGCACAGATACGCAGTATTTT